This TCR beta chain was found in a study of blood T cell repertoires in COVID-19. At the level of the study: The United States, Italy and Spain supplied acute and convalescent COVID-19 samples. The cDNA or gDNA used as material had been derived from T cells, B-cell-depleted T cells, or PBMCs.

CDR1 is MDHEN, CDR2 SYDVKM, per germline. The J segment lost 0 bases and the V segment lost 5 bases, leaving 9 bases of the junction unmatched. The CDR3 totals 16 residues. Repertoires were generated with immunoSEQ multiplex PCR, while TCRdb's copy carries only in-frame clones and drops some. The sample lists roughly 180,000 clones; about 82% were seen once. Ages ranged from about 18 to 89 years, with residence in about two dozen US areas. Symptom resolution, clearance, or two negative PCRs marked the recovered donors of Cohort 3. The specimen was PBMCs or T cells enriched from blood (not recorded which). The TCR was taken from a woman in her thirties who had recovered from COVID-19. The J gene is TRBJ2-7, the V gene TRBV28; 8 nucleotides line up with TRBD1. In nucleotides, the CDR3 is TGTGCCAGCAGTGAGATCTACAGGGGGAGCTCCTACGAGCAGTACTTC. Residues: CASSEIYRGSSYEQYF.